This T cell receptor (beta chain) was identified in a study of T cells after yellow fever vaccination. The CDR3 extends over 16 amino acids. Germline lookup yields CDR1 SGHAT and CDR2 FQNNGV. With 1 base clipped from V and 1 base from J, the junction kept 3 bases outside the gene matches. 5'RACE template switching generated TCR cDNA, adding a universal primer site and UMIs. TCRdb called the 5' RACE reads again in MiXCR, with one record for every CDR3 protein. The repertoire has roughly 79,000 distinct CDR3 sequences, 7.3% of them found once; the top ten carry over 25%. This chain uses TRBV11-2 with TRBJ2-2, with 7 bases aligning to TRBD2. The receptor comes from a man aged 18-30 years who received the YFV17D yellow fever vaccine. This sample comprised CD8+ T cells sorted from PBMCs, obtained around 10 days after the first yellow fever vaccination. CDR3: CASSLGRGGNTGELFF. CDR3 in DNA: TGTGCCAGCAGCTTAGGACGCGGGGGGAACACCGGGGAGCTGTTTTTT. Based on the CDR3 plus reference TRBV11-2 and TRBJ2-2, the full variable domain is EAGVAQSPRYKIIEKRQSVAFWCNPISGHATLYWYQQILGQGPKLLIQFQNNGVVDDSQLPKDRFSAERLKGVDSTLKIQPAKLEDSAVYLCASSLGRGGNTGELFFGEGSRLTVL.